This T cell receptor (beta chain) came from a study of blood T cell repertoires in COVID-19 (dated by TCRdb to 2020 to 2021). With respect to the entire study: Collaborator samples came from the United States, Italy and Spain and covered acute and convalescent phases of COVID-19. The prospective study material was composed of cDNA or gDNA derived from T cells, B-cell-depleted T cells, or PBMCs. Subjects who had been exposed to COVID-19, were actively infected with it, or had recovered from it provided the deeply sampled blood TCRbeta repertoires that made up the dataset. The repertoires were released in a freely available public database meant as a resource for research on the immune response to SARS-CoV-2. The samples were drawn from the first 160 participants of the ongoing ImmuneRACE study and from 1,200 or so subjects provided by 6 global collaborators. Sample metadata almost always included a de-identified subject ID, COVID-19 status, age in years and sex. Where HLA class I and class II types were available, the types were taken from metadata supplied by the sample provider, not from assay-based typing.

The full study reports these points: The amount of clinical and demographic metadata varied by source and participant and was provided uncurated.

As for this clone: Its recognized antigen is unknown. Qualities for individual bases were not recorded, and no much larger clone is one base off.

The collaborating institutions used their own protocols to collect whole blood in K2EDTA tubes. For TCRbeta analysis, collaborator samples were shipped as frozen whole blood, as isolated PBMCs, or as DNA extracted from either sample type. TCRbeta CDR3 regions were amplified from genomic DNA using the immunoSEQ Assay, a bias-controlled multiplex PCR. Turning to the authors' computational methods: Nucleated cell counts per sample were estimated from amplification of reference gene primers within the assay. To quantify the absolute abundance of each unique TCRbeta CDR3 rearrangement, sequence reads were collapsed and filtered. For each sample, productive Simpson clonality was calculated as the square root of Simpson's diversity index over productive rearrangements. The table was pulled from immuneACCESS by TCRdb, which kept in-frame rearrangements only. Such tables lose some clones; where checked, under half of the loss comes from unresolved V genes, and the rest has no known cause. Clone size and V and J calls were adopted from that table, with D and trimming inferred from the DNA. The sample table records some 530,000 clones; over 75% of these occur just once. The leading ten clones occupy approximately 3% of the sample.

Deletion took 4 bases off V and 5 bases off J, with a span of 17 bases between the germline ends. From cysteine to phenylalanine, the CDR3 is 14 amino acids long. The kept DNA is CDR3 alone, 42 bases in frame from the first base. The CDR1 and CDR2 encoded by the germline V gene (reference sequence) are GTSNPN and SVGIG. The clonotype was recovered from a human donor in a cohort sampled during active COVID-19. The chain is assembled from TRBV30 and TRBJ1-2; perhaps TRBD1 is the D gene, with 5 bases matching. The sequencing sample was made of peripheral blood. The bases are TGTGCCTGGAATTTACTGGGACTTTCTTATGGCTACACCTTC. This gives the protein CAWNLLGLSYGYTF.